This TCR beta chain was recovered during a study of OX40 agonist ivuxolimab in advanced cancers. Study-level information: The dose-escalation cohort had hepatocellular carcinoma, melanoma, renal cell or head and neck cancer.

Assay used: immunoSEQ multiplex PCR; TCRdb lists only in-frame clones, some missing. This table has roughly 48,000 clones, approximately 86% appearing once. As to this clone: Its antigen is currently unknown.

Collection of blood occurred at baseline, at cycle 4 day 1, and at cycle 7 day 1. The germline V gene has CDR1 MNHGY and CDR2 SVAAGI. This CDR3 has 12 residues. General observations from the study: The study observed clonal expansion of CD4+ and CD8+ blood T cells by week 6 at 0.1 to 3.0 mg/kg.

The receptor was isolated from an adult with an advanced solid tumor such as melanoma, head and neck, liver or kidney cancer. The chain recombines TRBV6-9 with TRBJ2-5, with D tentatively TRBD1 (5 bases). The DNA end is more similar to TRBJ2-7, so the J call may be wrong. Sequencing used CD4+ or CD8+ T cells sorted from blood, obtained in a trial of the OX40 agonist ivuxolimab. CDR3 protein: CASSRVFYEQYF. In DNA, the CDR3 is TGTGCCAGCAGCAGGGTATTCTACGAGCAGTACTTC.